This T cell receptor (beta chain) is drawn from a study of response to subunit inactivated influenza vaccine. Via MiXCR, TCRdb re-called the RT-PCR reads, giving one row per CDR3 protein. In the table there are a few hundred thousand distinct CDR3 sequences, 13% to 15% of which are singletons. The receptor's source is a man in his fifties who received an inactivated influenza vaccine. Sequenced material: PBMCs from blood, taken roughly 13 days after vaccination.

CDR3 nucleotides: TGTGCCAGCAGCTTCGGATCCTCCGGGGAGCTGTTTTTT. Translation gives CASSFGSSGELFF. This chain uses TRBV7-3 with TRBJ2-2, with D uncertain. The CDR3 loop spans 13 amino acids. The V end was cut by 3 bases, the J end by 6 bases, with 8 bases between. Germline CDR1 reads SGHTA; CDR2 reads FQGTGA.